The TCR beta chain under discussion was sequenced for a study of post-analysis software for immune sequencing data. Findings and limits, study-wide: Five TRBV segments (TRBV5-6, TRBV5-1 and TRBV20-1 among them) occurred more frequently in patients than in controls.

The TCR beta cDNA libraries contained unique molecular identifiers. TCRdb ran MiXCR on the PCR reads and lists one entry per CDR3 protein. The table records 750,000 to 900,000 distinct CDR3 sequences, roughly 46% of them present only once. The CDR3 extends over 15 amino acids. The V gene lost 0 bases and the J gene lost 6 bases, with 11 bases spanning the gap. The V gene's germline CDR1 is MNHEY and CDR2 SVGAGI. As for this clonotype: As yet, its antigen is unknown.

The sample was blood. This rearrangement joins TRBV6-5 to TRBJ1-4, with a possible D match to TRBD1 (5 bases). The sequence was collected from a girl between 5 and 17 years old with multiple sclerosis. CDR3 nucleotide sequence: TGTGCCAGCAGTTACTCTGAGAGAGGGGATGAAAAACTGTTTTTT. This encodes CASSYSERGDEKLFF.